This TCR beta chain was recorded in a study of T-cell memory formation after mild COVID-19. Whole-study context: The TCR clusters were mostly specific to one donor.

As regards this clonotype: Its specificity is unknown.

TCRdb redid the calling of the 5' RACE reads with MiXCR, one entry per CDR3 protein. The data hold 350,000 to 400,000 distinct CDR3 sequences, with 13% to 15% observed a single time. Findings and caveats of the study: Clones contracting day 15 to 85 were balanced CD4/CD8; later expanders leaned CD4+. Memory cells collected pre-infection included some clones that later responded, suggesting cross-reactive memory joined.

The receptor comes from a man aged 18-30 years who had mild COVID-19 (a few samples of this study predate the infection). Cell type and time point are not known. Input material: PBMCs or a T cell subset sorted from them (not recorded which).

In DNA form, the CDR3 reads TGTGCCAGCAGTTTACAGGGACAGGGGGGGACCTACGAGCAGTACTTC. Translating it yields CASSLQGQGGTYEQYF. The chain employs TRBV27 and TRBJ2-7; 11 positions agree with TRBD1. Trimming took 2 bases from V and 2 from J; bases not matched to a gene: 5. CDR3 length equals 16 residues. CDR1 and CDR2 from the germline V gene are MNHEY and SMNVEV (reference sequence).